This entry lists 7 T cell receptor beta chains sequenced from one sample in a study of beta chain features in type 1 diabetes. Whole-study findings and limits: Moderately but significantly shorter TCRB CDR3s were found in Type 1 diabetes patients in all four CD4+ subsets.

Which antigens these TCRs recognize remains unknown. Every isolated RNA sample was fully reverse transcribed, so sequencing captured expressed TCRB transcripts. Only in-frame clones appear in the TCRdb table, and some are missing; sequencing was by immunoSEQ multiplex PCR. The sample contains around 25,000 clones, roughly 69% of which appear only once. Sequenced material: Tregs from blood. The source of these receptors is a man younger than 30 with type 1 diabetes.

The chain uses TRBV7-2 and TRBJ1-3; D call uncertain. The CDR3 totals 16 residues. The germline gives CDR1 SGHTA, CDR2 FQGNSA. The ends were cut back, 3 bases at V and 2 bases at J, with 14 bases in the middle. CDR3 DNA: TGTGCCAGCAGCTTTTCCGGCGGCGGGGCTGGAAACACCATATATTTT. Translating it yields CASSFSGGGAGNTIYF.

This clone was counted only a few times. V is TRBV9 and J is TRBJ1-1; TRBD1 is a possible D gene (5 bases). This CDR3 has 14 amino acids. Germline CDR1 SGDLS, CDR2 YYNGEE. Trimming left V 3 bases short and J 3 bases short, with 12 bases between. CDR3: CASSAAGTYTEAFF. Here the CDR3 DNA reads TGTGCCAGCAGCGCGGCGGGGACCTACACTGAAGCTTTCTTT.

The CDR3 sequence is CASSQGQNTGELFF. The DNA for the CDR3 is TGTGCCAGCTCACAAGGACAGAACACCGGGGAGCTGTTTTTT. The rearrangement joins TRBV18 to TRBJ2-2, with D possibly matching TRBD1 (5 bases). The CDR3 totals 14 residues. Trimming removed 4 bases from V and 1 base from J, with 7 bases in between. Per germline, CDR1 KGHSH and CDR2 LQKENI.

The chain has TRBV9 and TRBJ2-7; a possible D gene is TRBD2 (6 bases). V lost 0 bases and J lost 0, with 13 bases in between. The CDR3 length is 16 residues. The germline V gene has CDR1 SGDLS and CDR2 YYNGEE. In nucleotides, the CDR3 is TGTGCCAGCAGCGTAGGTGCCGGGAGAAGCTCCTACGAGCAGTACTTC. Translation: CASSVGAGRSSYEQYF. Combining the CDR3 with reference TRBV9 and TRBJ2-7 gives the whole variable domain DSGVTQTPKHLITATGQRVTLRCSPRSGDLSVYWYQQSLDQGLQFLIQYYNGEERAKGNILERFSAQQFPDLHSELNLSSLELGDSALYFCASSVGAGRSSYEQYFGPGTRLTVT.

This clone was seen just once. CDR3 in DNA: TGTGCCAGCAGAAGTATGTTCGCGGGACAGGGGCCCTACGAGCAGTACTTC. This gives the protein CASRSMFAGQGPYEQYF. This chain links TRBV28 with TRBJ2-5; 10 bases are shared with TRBD1. The better agreement between TRBJ2-7 and the DNA end casts doubt on the J call. The CDR3 totals 17 residues. CDR1 is MDHEN, CDR2 SYDVKM, per germline.

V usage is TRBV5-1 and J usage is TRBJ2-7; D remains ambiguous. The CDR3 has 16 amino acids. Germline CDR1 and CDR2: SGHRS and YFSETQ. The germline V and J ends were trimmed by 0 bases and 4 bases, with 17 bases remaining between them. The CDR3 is CASSLVLGAKEYEQYF. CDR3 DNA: TGCGCCAGCAGCTTGGTTCTTGGAGCGAAGGAGTACGAGCAGTACTTC.

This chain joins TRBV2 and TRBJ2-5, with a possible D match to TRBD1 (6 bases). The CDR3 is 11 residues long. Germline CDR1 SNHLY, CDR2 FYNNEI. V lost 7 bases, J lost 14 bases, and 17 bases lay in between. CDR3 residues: CASTYPGVHYF. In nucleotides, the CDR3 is TGTGCCAGCACCTACCCAGGGGTACACTACTTC.